This T cell receptor (beta chain) was obtained from a study of cytomegalovirus exposure and HLA in healthy donors. Study summary: The approximately 130 validation repertoires and the approximately 700 first-cohort repertoires shared a platform, a later analysis reported. Points from the study as a whole: In vitro, a few CMV-associated chains proved specific for CMV antigens. A subsequent analysis found that TCR clusters from the first cohort also tended to co-occur in the roughly 120 validation repertoires, with approximately 95% of cluster scores above 0.

As regards this clone: Its matching antigen is unknown.

The donors were members of the validation cohort comprising over 100 subjects, separate from the roughly 730-subject first cohort. This CDR3 is built from 16 residues. Germline values: CDR1 SGHRS, CDR2 YFSETQ. Trimming at V came to 3 bases and at J to 1 base, leaving 8 bases not matched to a gene. Assay: immunoSEQ multiplex PCR; the TCRdb copy retains only in-frame clones and omits some. The sample has more than 50,000 clones, about 93% seen once. Sequenced sample: PBMCs. The rearrangement uses TRBV5-1 and TRBJ1-1, with 8 positions matching TRBD1. This clonotype was obtained from a man aged 18 to 30 in good health and CMV-seronegative. The CDR3 sequence: CASSSFQGAGNTEAFF. The CDR3 coding sequence is TGCGCCAGCAGCTCCTTCCAGGGGGCCGGGAACACTGAAGCTTTCTTT. The full variable domain, rest sourced from reference TRBV5-1 and TRBJ1-1, is KAGVTQTPRYLIKTRGQQVTLSCSPISGHRSVSWYQQTPGQGLQFLFEYFSETQRNKGNFPGRFSGRQFSNSRSEMNVSTLELGDSALYLCASSSFQGAGNTEAFFGQGTRLTVV.